A single sample is the source of the 11 T cell receptor beta chains below, sequenced in a study of blood T cell repertoires in COVID-19. Repertoires were generated with immunoSEQ multiplex PCR, while TCRdb's copy carries only in-frame clones and drops some. This sample has more than 200,000 clones, with around 88% found just once. The sample consisted of PBMCs or T cells enriched from blood (not recorded which). These receptor sequences come from a woman aged 25 to 39 who had recovered from COVID-19.

The rearrangement links TRBV24-1 to TRBJ2-2, with TRBD1 matching 9 bases. V shed 6 bases, J shed 4 bases, and the junction held 5 bases outside the gene matches. Germline lookup yields CDR1 KGHDR and CDR2 SFDVKD. The CDR3 has 15 amino acids. The CDR3 sequence: CATSPGTGLTGELFF. The DNA of the CDR3 is TGTGCCACCAGTCCGGGGACAGGGCTCACCGGGGAGCTGTTTTTT.

The V call is TRBV29-1, the J call TRBJ1-1; 8 bases are shared with TRBD1. Germline V lookup: CDR1 SQVTM, CDR2 ANQGSEA. With 7 bases clipped from V and 6 bases from J, the junction kept 10 bases outside the gene matches. The CDR3 consists of 13 residues. CDR3 protein: CSGGPGQGSEAFF. CDR3 coding DNA: TGCAGCGGGGGACCCGGACAGGGCTCTGAAGCTTTCTTT.

The CDR3 sequence: CASSPTAGAGTEAFF. CDR3 in DNA: TGTGCCAGCTCACCCACCGCAGGGGCGGGCACTGAAGCTTTCTTT. The V call is TRBV18, the J call TRBJ1-1; D may be TRBD1 (6 bases). V was shortened by 3 bases and J by 4 bases, with 15 bases between the two germline ends. Germline CDR1 is KGHSH and CDR2 is LQKENI. The CDR3 has 15 residues.

This clone has only a few counts. This sequence joins TRBV20-1 and TRBJ2-7; the match to TRBD2 covers 7 bases. Unmatched junction bases numbered 9, after V lost 3 bases and J lost 1 base. The CDR3 has 15 amino acids. Per germline, CDR1 DFQATT and CDR2 SNEGSKA (reference sequence). The CDR3 loop is CSASNPGGLSYEQYF. The CDR3 nucleotides are TGCAGTGCTAGTAACCCCGGGGGGTTATCCTACGAGCAGTACTTC.

This chain uses TRBV9 with TRBJ2-6; D gene uncertain. CDR3 length equals 19 residues. The V end lost 0 bases, the J end lost 0 bases, and 16 bases lay between the germline ends. CDR1 and CDR2 from the germline V gene are SGDLS and YYNGEE. The CDR3 nucleotides read TGTGCCAGCAGCGTAGCCTTCGTCCATACGAGCTCTGGGGCCAACGTCCTGACTTTC. This translates into CASSVAFVHTSSGANVLTF. The full variable domain, its missing parts supplied by reference TRBV9 and TRBJ2-6, is DSGVTQTPKHLITATGQRVTLRCSPRSGDLSVYWYQQSLDQGLQFLIQYYNGEERAKGNILERFSAQQFPDLHSELNLSSLELGDSALYFCASSVAFVHTSSGANVLTFGAGSRLTVL.

The rearrangement uses TRBV18 and TRBJ2-3, with 8 bases fitting TRBD1. The junction had 11 bases not matched to a gene; V was cut back by 2 bases and J by 4 bases. CDR3 length: 17 amino acids. Germline CDR1 and CDR2: KGHSH and LQKENI. As DNA, the CDR3 is TGTGCCAGCTCACCAAAAGGACCGGGACAGGTGTCAGATACGCAGTATTTT. This sequence encodes CASSPKGPGQVSDTQYF.

This clone appeared a single time. Other DNA sequences in this specimen translate into the identical CDR3. This sequence joins TRBV5-4 and TRBJ1-2; tentative D call: TRBD1 (6 bases). CDR3 length equals 15 residues. Trimming pared 0 bases from V and 3 bases from J, leaving 12 bases between. Per germline, CDR1 SGHNT and CDR2 YYREEE (reference sequence). CDR3 residues: CASSLEGGGDYGYTF. The CDR3 DNA sequence: TGTGCCAGCAGCTTGGAAGGGGGAGGGGACTATGGCTACACCTTC.

The J gene is TRBJ2-1, the V gene TRBV5-1; 9 positions agree with TRBD2. V lost 2 bases and J lost 6; bases outside the gene matches: 9. In germline, CDR1 is SGHRS, CDR2 YFSETQ. This CDR3 region has 16 residues. CDR3 region: CASSFYSGRGGNEQFF. CDR3 nucleotides: TGCGCCAGCAGCTTTTATAGCGGGAGAGGCGGCAATGAGCAGTTCTTC.

V is TRBV12-3 or TRBV12-4 and J is TRBJ1-5, with D possibly being TRBD1 (5 bases). This CDR3 contains 13 residues. Trimming removed 6 bases at V and 5 bases at J, with 11 bases between. The CDR3 DNA reads TGTGCCAGCAGCCTGGACAACCATCAGCCCCAGCATTTT. This codes for CASSLDNHQPQHF.

The chain combines TRBV11-2 with TRBJ2-7; D remains unclear. The CDR3 covers 15 residues. The germline V and J ends were trimmed by 1 base and 5 bases, with 15 bases remaining between them. Germline V gene sequence: CDR1 SGHAT, CDR2 FQNNGV. CDR3 sequence (DNA): TGTGCCAGCAGCTTAGTCGTATTTTATCCCCACGAGCAGTACTTC. Translation: CASSLVVFYPHEQYF.

In its sample, this clone was seen once. This chain connects TRBV7-3 to TRBJ2-7, with 7 bases fitting TRBD1. The CDR3 spans 13 residues. Germline V CDR1 and CDR2: SGHTA, FQGTGA. V lost 2 bases to trimming and J lost 7 bases; unmatched junction nucleotides: 5. The CDR3 sequence is CASSLSRTGEQYF. Here the CDR3 DNA reads TGTGCCAGCAGCTTATCCCGGACAGGAGAGCAGTACTTC.